This T cell receptor (beta chain) originates from a study of shared clonotypes between healthy human individuals. Study conclusions and caveats: Between several donors, naive CD4 clonotypes were shared at a level of around 5.1%. The expectation was that sequencing depth would affect clonotype sharing among donors.

When replicate PCRs were run on sorted subsets, they used 200 to 250 ng DNA, approximately 33,000 T cell genomes. The table came from immunoSEQ multiplex PCR; TCRdb's copy has only in-frame clones and leaves some out. Here the sample spans 550,000 to 800,000 clones, roughly 87% being singletons. In regard to this clone: Its antigen remains unidentified.

The sequenced sample consisted of memory CD8+ T cells from PBMCs. Subset meaning: CD45RO+ cells pooled with CCR7-negative TemRA cells. The source of this sequence is a man aged 18 to 30 in good health. Some clones in this sample may be carry-over from other donors' samples.

Here the CDR3 reads CASSQDEGLWGKLFF. The CDR3 nucleotides are TGTGCCAGCAGCCAAGATGAGGGGTTATGGGGAAAACTGTTTTTT. The V call is TRBV14, the J call TRBJ1-4, with TRBD1 as a possible D gene (5 bases). V lost 0 bases, J lost 10 bases, and 15 bases lay in between. The CDR3 totals 15 residues. Germline CDR1 SGHDN, CDR2 FVKESK.